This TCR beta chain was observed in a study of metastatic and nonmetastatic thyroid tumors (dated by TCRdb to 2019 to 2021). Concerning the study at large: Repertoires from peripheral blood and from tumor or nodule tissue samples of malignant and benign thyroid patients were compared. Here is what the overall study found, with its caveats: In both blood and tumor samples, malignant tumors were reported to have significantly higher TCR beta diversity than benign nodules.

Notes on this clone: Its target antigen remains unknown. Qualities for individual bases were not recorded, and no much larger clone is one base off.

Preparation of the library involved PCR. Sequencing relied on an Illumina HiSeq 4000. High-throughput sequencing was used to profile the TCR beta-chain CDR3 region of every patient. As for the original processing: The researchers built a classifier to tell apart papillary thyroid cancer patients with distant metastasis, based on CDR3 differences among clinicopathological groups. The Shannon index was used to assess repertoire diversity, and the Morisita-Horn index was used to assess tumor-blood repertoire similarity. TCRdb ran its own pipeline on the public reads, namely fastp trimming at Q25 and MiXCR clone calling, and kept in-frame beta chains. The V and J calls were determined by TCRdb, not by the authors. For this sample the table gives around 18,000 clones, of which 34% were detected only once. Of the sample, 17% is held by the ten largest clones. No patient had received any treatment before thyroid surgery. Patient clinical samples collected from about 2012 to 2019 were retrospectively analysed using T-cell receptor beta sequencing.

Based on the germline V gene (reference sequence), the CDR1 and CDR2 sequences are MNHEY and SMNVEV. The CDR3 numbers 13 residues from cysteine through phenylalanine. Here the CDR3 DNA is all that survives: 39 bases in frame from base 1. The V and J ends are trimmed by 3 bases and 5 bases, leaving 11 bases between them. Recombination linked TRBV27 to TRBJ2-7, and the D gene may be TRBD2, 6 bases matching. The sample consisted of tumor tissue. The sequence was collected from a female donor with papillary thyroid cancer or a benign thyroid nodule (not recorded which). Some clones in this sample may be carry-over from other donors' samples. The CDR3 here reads CASSFLGGNEQYF. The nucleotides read TGTGCCAGCAGTTTCTTGGGCGGGAACGAGCAGTACTTC.